A selection of T cell receptor beta chains follows, all from one sample in a study of blood T cell repertoires in COVID-19. This table comes from immunoSEQ multiplex PCR, and its TCRdb copy is limited to in-frame clones, with some not included. The sample yields about 350,000 clones, roughly 90% seen once. Source material: peripheral blood. The source of these receptors is a woman aged 55 to 70 with COVID-19, enrolled during active disease. Both conserved end residues are part of each CDR3. The D gene is left open where the match is weak. For some rows the clone size is stated as once, few or many, or as a class when expanded; others skip it.

CDR3aa	CDR3nt	abundance	v_gene	d_gene	j_gene
CASSYSTGPQHF	TGTGCCAGCAGTTACTCGACAGGGCCCCAGCATTTT	-	TRBV6-5	-	TRBJ1-5
CASSRLVGGGELFF	TGTGCCAGCAGTCGGCTCGTAGGGGGCGGGGAGCTGTTTTTT	-	TRBV27	-	TRBJ2-2
CASSGRNDRPPHHTQYF	TGTGCCAGCAGCGGCAGGAACGACAGGCCCCCCCACCATACGCAGTATTTT	-	TRBV7-2	-	TRBJ2-3
CAITLSTGLDTQYF	TGTGCCATCACATTATCGACAGGGTTGGATACGCAGTATTTT	-	TRBV28	TRBD1	TRBJ2-3
CSAWGTHYEQYF	TGCAGCGCGTGGGGGACTCACTACGAGCAGTACTTC	-	TRBV29-1	-	TRBJ2-7
CASSLTGMGREAFF	TGTGCCAGCAGTTTAACTGGAATGGGGCGGGAAGCTTTCTTT	-	TRBV28	-	TRBJ1-1
CSATPRDTQYF	TGCAGTGCTACCCCCAGGGATACGCAGTATTTT	-	TRBV20-1	-	TRBJ2-3
CASRGRTANTEAFF	TGCGCCAGCAGGGGAAGGACAGCGAACACTGAAGCTTTCTTT	once	TRBV10-2	-	TRBJ1-1
CASSLTVSGNTIYF	TGTGCCAGCAGTCTGACAGTCTCTGGAAACACCATATATTTT	-	TRBV6-5	-	TRBJ1-3
CASSQGQGRNTEAFF	TGTGCCAGCAGCCAGGGACAGGGTCGGAACACTGAAGCTTTCTTT	once	TRBV7-2	TRBD1	TRBJ1-1
CASSPGQVEKLFF	TGTGCCAGCTCACCAGGACAGGTTGAAAAACTGTTTTTT	-	TRBV18	TRBD1	TRBJ1-4
CASRIRQGSQPQHF	TGTGCCAGCAGGATTAGACAGGGGAGTCAGCCCCAGCATTTT	-	TRBV2	TRBD1	TRBJ1-5
CASSPPGFRANYGYTF	TGTGCCAGCAGTCCCCCGGGGTTCCGCGCTAACTATGGCTACACCTTC	-	TRBV9	-	TRBJ1-2
CASSQGGNQPQHF	TGCGCCAGCAGCCAAGGAGGGAATCAGCCCCAGCATTTT	many	TRBV4-1	-	TRBJ1-5
CASSPHPGSSGANVLTF	TGTGCCAGCAGCCCCCACCCGGGGAGCTCTGGGGCCAACGTCCTGACTTTC	-	TRBV11-2	-	TRBJ2-6
CASSYRGNTGELFF	TGTGCCAGCAGTTACCGGGGGAACACCGGGGAGCTGTTTTTT	-	TRBV6-5	-	TRBJ2-2
CASNSQGFTEAFF	TGTGCCAGTAACTCACAGGGATTCACTGAAGCTTTCTTT	-	TRBV19	-	TRBJ1-1
CASSTAVPGGFSYGYTF	TGTGCCAGTAGTACCGCGGTCCCCGGGGGTTTTTCATATGGCTACACCTTC	-	TRBV19	-	TRBJ1-2
CASTLTGTGGGEQYF	TGTGCCAGCACCCTAACCGGGACAGGGGGTGGCGAGCAGTACTTC	-	TRBV6-5	TRBD1	TRBJ2-7
CASSLGTDTYEQYF	TGCGCCAGCAGCTTGGGGACTGATACCTACGAGCAGTACTTC	-	TRBV5-1	-	TRBJ2-7
CASSVDPGPNTEAFF	TGTGCCAGCAGCGTAGATCCTGGGCCGAACACTGAAGCTTTCTTT	-	TRBV9	-	TRBJ1-1
CASSQDRGQIYNEQFF	TGTGCCAGCAGCCAAGATAGGGGACAGATCTACAATGAGCAGTTCTTC	-	TRBV14	TRBD1	TRBJ2-1
CAISRTGVNTEAFF	TGTGCCATCAGCCGGACAGGGGTAAACACTGAAGCTTTCTTT	once	TRBV10-3	TRBD1	TRBJ1-1
CASSLVRNTEAFF	TGTGCCAGCAGCCTAGTGCGGAACACTGAAGCTTTCTTT	few	TRBV7-8	-	TRBJ1-1
CASRQDARDTIYF	TGTGCCAGCAGGCAGGATGCGCGAGACACCATATATTTT	-	TRBV2	-	TRBJ1-3
CASSIDRRNEQFF	TGTGCCAGTAGTATAGATCGGAGAAATGAGCAGTTCTTC	once	TRBV19	-	TRBJ2-1
CASSRQGPYEQYF	TGTGCCAGCAGCAGACAGGGTCCCTACGAGCAGTACTTC	-	TRBV7-9	TRBD1	TRBJ2-7
CASSPGQAPGRETQYF	TGCGCCAGCAGCCCCGGACAGGCCCCCGGTAGGGAGACCCAGTACTTC	-	TRBV23-1	TRBD1	TRBJ2-5
CASSDRPREFAYEQYF	TGTGCCAGCAGCGATCGGCCTAGGGAGTTCGCCTACGAGCAGTACTTC	-	TRBV9	-	TRBJ2-7
CASSLEGTVVYGYTF	TGTGCCAGCAGCCTGGAGGGGACAGTGGTCTATGGCTACACCTTC	-	TRBV11-2	TRBD1	TRBJ1-2
CASSQAIMTGYEQYF	TGTGCCAGCAGCCAAGCTATTATGACAGGGTACGAGCAGTACTTC	-	TRBV14	TRBD1	TRBJ2-7